The text below deals with one T cell receptor (beta chain). The data stem from a study of blood T cell repertoires in COVID-19. Study as a whole: Samples of COVID-19 (acute and convalescent) were obtained from the United States, Italy and Spain. In each case, the material was cDNA or gDNA derived from T cells, B-cell-depleted T cells, or PBMCs.

Original methodology: Quantification of nucleated cells was approximated via reference gene primer amplification. Measured with immunoSEQ multiplex PCR; TCRdb has only the in-frame clones, and not every one. V and J calls plus clone size are reproduced from that table; the DNA served to infer D and trimming. The sample lists about 45,000 clones; 70% to 90% were seen once. Trimming cost V 4 bases and J 6 bases; bases outside gene matches: 6. CDR3 length equals 14 residues. Germline V gives CDR1 SGHAT, CDR2 FQDESV (reference sequence). The V gene is TRBV11-1, the J gene TRBJ1-2; 9 bases match TRBD1. The sequence derives from a human donor in a cohort sampled during active COVID-19. The sample comprised peripheral blood. The CDR3 loop reads CASSYGQGNHGYTF. Written as DNA, the CDR3 is TGTGCCAGCAGCTACGGACAGGGGAACCATGGCTACACCTTC.